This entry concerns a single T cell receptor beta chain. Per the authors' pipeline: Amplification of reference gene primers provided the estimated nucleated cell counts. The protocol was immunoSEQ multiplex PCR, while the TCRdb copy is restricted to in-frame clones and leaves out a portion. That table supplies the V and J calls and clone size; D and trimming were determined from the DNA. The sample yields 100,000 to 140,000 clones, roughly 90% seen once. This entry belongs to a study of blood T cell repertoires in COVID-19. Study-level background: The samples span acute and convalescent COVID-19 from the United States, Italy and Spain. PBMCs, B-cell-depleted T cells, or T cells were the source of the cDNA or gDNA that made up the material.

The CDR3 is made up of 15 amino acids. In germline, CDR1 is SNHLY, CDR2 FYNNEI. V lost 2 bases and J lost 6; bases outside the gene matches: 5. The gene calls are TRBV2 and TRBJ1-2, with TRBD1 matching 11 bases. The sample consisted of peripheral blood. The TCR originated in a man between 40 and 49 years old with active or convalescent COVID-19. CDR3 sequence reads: CASSERTGGADGYTF. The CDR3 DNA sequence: TGTGCCAGCAGTGAAAGGACAGGGGGCGCCGATGGCTACACCTTC. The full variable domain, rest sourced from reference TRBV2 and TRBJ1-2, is EPEVTQTPSHQVTQMGQEVILRCVPISNHLYFYWYRQILGQKVEFLVSFYNNEISEKSEIFDDQFSVERPDGSNFTLKIRSTKLEDSAMYFCASSERTGGADGYTFGSGTRLTVV.